These T cell receptor beta chains were read from a single sample in a study of cytomegalovirus exposure and HLA in healthy donors. Repertoires were generated with immunoSEQ multiplex PCR, while TCRdb's copy carries only in-frame clones and drops some. The sample gives roughly 190,000 clones, approximately 86% of which show up once; 7.2% is in the top ten. The sequenced material came from PBMCs. These receptors all come from a young man in good health and CMV-seropositive. The CDR3 runs from the conserved cysteine through the conserved F or W. A D gene is named only where the DNA matches it firmly. Clone sizes are given selectively: once, few, many, or a class where the clone is expanded.

TRBJ2-1 NA NA TRBV6-5 TGTGCCAGCAGGCGGGACGGGACCTACAATGAGCAGTTCTTC CASRRDGTYNEQFF
TRBJ1-2 TRBD1 NA TRBV2 TGTGCCAGCAGTGATAGTCGACAGGGCAATGGCTACACCTTC CASSDSRQGNGYTF
TRBJ2-2 NA NA TRBV29-1 TGCAGCGTTGGACAAACGGGGCGCCGAAGGGGTGCCGGGGAGCTGTTTTTT CSVGQTGRRRGAGELFF
TRBJ2-1 NA NA TRBV28 TGTGCCAGCAGTACCCCCGGGACGGCGCATGAGCAGTTCTTC CASSTPGTAHEQFF
TRBJ2-5 NA NA TRBV13 TGTGCCAGCAGCTTAGGCCGGCGGACCCAAGAGACCCAGTACTTC CASSLGRRTQETQYF
TRBJ2-1 NA NA TRBV11-2 TGTGCCAGCAGCTTAGGCGGAGGCCCCTACAATGAGCAGTTCTTC CASSLGGGPYNEQFF
TRBJ2-5 NA NA TRBV6-5 TGTGCCAGCAGTTATAAACTAGCAATAACCCAAGAGACCCAGTACTTC CASSYKLAITQETQYF
TRBJ1-2 NA NA TRBV28 TGTGCCAGCAGTTCGCGAGGCTATGGCTACACCTTC CASSSRGYGYTF
TRBJ1-2 NA NA TRBV10-3 TGTGCCATCAGTGAACCGGGAAGATCCTTTGGCTACACCTTC CAISEPGRSFGYTF
TRBJ2-5 TRBD2 NA TRBV7-8 TGTGCCAGCAGAAAAACGGGACTATGGGATGAGACCCAGTACTTC CASRKTGLWDETQYF
TRBJ2-7 TRBD1 NA TRBV27 TGTGCCAGCAGTACCCTCCAGGGACAGGGTACAATGTACGAGCAGTACTTC CASSTLQGQGTMYEQYF
TRBJ2-1 NA NA TRBV4-1 TGCGCCAGCAGCCAATCGGGGAATGAGCAGTTCTTC CASSQSGNEQFF
TRBJ2-2 NA few TRBV19 TGTGCCAGTAGTATAGGCTCGAACACCGGGGAGCTGTTTTTT CASSIGSNTGELFF
TRBJ2-4 TRBD2 NA TRBV5-4 TGTGCCAGCAGCCAAATGGGGGGGAGAGCCAAAAACATTCAGTACTTC CASSQMGGRAKNIQYF
TRBJ2-7 NA NA TRBV6-5 TGTGCCAGCAGTTACCTAGGACAGACCTACGAGCAGTACTTC CASSYLGQTYEQYF
TRBJ2-5 NA once TRBV20-1 TGCAGTGCCCAGCACCAAGAGACCCAGTACTTC CSAQHQETQYF
TRBJ2-7 TRBD1 NA TRBV19 TGTGCCAGTAGTGATTCGGACAGGGCCTCCTACGAGCAGTACTTC CASSDSDRASYEQYF
TRBJ1-4 NA NA TRBV5-6 TGTGCCAGCAGCTTCGTGGGTAGTAATGAAAAACTGTTTTTT CASSFVGSNEKLFF
TRBJ1-1 NA NA TRBV28 TGTGCCAGCACAACCGCCGGCAGCACTGAAGCTTTCTTT CASTTAGSTEAFF
TRBJ1-4 NA NA TRBV2 TGTGCCAGCAGTGGGGGTGAAAAACTGTTTTTT CASSGGEKLFF
TRBJ2-5 NA NA TRBV21-1 TGTGCCAGCAGCAAAGTTGGACAGAAGGGAGGAGAGACCCAGTACTTC CASSKVGQKGGETQYF
TRBJ2-1 TRBD2 NA TRBV4-3 TGCGCCAGCAGCCAGTGGGGGTCTCTCGGGACTAGCCAGGACAATGAGCAGTTCTTC CASSQWGSLGTSQDNEQFF
TRBJ2-1 NA NA TRBV11-3 TGTGCCAGCAGCTTACGTATCGGCGTTCGGGGTCTAGGGGAGCAGTTCTTC CASSLRIGVRGLGEQFF
TRBJ2-5 TRBD2 NA TRBV4-1 TGCGCCAGCAGCCAAGCCCCACTAGCGGGAAGCACCGAGACCCAGTACTTC CASSQAPLAGSTETQYF
TRBJ1-5 TRBD1 NA TRBV9 TGTGCCAGCAGCCTAAGGGGGCTTAGCAATCAGCCCCAGCATTTT CASSLRGLSNQPQHF
TRBJ1-4 NA NA TRBV6-5 TGTGCCAGCAGCCCTCGAGGGTTGAATGAAAAACTGTTTTTT CASSPRGLNEKLFF
TRBJ2-4 NA NA TRBV6-5 TGTGCCACCCGGTCAATAGCCAAAAACATTCAGTACTTC CATRSIAKNIQYF
TRBJ1-4 NA NA TRBV11-3 TGTGCCAGCAGCTTACGGTCCAGGGGAGATGAAAAACTGTTTTTT CASSLRSRGDEKLFF
TRBJ1-2 TRBD1 NA TRBV27 TGTGCCAGCAGTTTTGCAGGGGGAGACTATGGCTACACCTTC CASSFAGGDYGYTF
TRBJ2-2 TRBD2 NA TRBV6-6 TGTGCCATCCCGTTCGAGCGGGGGCTTAACACCGGGGAGCTGTTTTTT CAIPFERGLNTGELFF
TRBJ2-7 TRBD1 NA TRBV9 TGTGCCAGCAGCGCGGTGGGGACAGGGTCCTACGAGCAGTACTTC CASSAVGTGSYEQYF
TRBJ2-1 NA NA TRBV4-1 TGCGCCAGCAGCCCTACTACGCGAGCCCTCTTTTTAAGCTCCTACAATGAGCAGTTCTTC CASSPTTRALFLSSYNEQFF
TRBJ2-1 TRBD2 NA TRBV7-6 TGTGCCAGCAGCGGCACTAGCGTCAACAAGGGTGAGCAGTTCTTC CASSGTSVNKGEQFF
TRBJ2-3 TRBD2 NA TRBV5-1 TGCGCCAGCAGCTCCCTAGCGGGGGGCACAGATACGCAGTATTTT CASSSLAGGTDTQYF
TRBJ1-4 NA NA TRBV14 TGTGCCAGCAGCCAACGACAGGTTAATGAAAAACTGTTTTTT CASSQRQVNEKLFF
TRBJ2-2 TRBD2 NA TRBV9 TGTGCCAGCAGCGTAGAGCGGGACCATTTCACCGGGGAGCTGTTTTTT CASSVERDHFTGELFF
TRBJ1-1 NA once TRBV2 TGTGCCAGCACTGTCTCGAACCTATGGACTGAAGCTTTCTTT CASTVSNLWTEAFF
TRBJ2-7 TRBD2 NA TRBV27 TGTGCCAGCAGTTTAGTCGGGACTAGCTCCGAGCAGTACTTC CASSLVGTSSEQYF
TRBJ2-2 TRBD1 NA TRBV7-6 TGTGCCAGCAGCCAAGGGACAGGGGGCACCGGGGAGCTGTTTTTT CASSQGTGGTGELFF
TRBJ2-1 NA NA TRBV4-1 TGCGCCAGCAGCCACCATGGACTCAGAAATGAGCAGTTCTTC CASSHHGLRNEQFF
TRBJ1-5 NA NA TRBV18 TGTGCCAGCTCACCACGGCAGGGGATCAATCAGCCCCAGCATTTT CASSPRQGINQPQHF
TRBJ2-7 NA NA TRBV27 TGTGCCAGCAGTGTAACGACGGGGGGCTGGGCCTACGAGCAGTACTTC CASSVTTGGWAYEQYF
TRBJ1-5 NA once TRBV7-6 TGTGCCAGCAGCCGGGGTGAAAGCAATCAGCCCCAGCATTTT CASSRGESNQPQHF
TRBJ1-2 NA NA TRBV4-1 TGCGCCAGCAGCCAAGGTCCTTTCAACTATGGCTACACCTTC CASSQGPFNYGYTF